Following are 15 T cell receptor beta chains from one sample sequenced in a study of Ad26.COV2.S vaccination and SARS-CoV-2 variants. Treatment defined: approximately 18 received Ad26.COV2.S at low or high dose, single or two shots; several received placebo; per-sample allocation not given. Sampling occurred on day 63 after the first vaccine or placebo injection. Some clones are missing from TCRdb's copy, which holds only in-frame ones; the method was immunoSEQ multiplex PCR. The profile shows some 350,000 clones, 85% to 90% of them singletons. The sequencing here drew on peripheral blood, taken in a trial of Ad26.COV2.S vaccine versus placebo. Source of these receptors: a person aged 18-65 years who received the Ad26.COV2.S COVID-19 vaccine or a placebo.

In its sample, this clone was seen once. V is TRBV7-9 and J is TRBJ1-1; 8 positions match TRBD1. The trim removed 5 bases at V and 0 bases at J, leaving 5 bases unmatched. The CDR3 runs to 15 residues. CDR1 and CDR2 (germline): SEHNR, FQNEAQ (reference sequence). CDR3 protein: CASSLWTGMNTEAFF. CDR3 nucleotides: TGTGCCAGCAGCCTCTGGACAGGGATGAACACTGAAGCTTTCTTT. The variable domain in full, with the rest retrieved from reference TRBV7-9 and TRBJ1-1, is DTGVSQNPRHKITKRGQNVTFRCDPISEHNRLYWYRQTLGQGPEFLTYFQNEAQLEKSRLLSDRFSAERPKGSFSTLEIQRTEQGDSAMYLCASSLWTGMNTEAFFGQGTRLTVV.

J is TRBJ1-2 and V is TRBV5-1; D not resolved. CDR1 is SGHRS, CDR2 YFSETQ, per germline. Trimming shortened V by 4 bases and J by 8 bases, and 18 bases separated the two germline ends. The CDR3 consists of 14 residues. The CDR3 DNA is TGCGCCAGCAGCCCTCAGGACCGATTGGGGGGCTACACCTTC. This codes for CASSPQDRLGGYTF.

The chain carries TRBV4-3 and TRBJ2-1; tentative D call: TRBD2 (6 bases). The CDR3 runs 16 residues. The V and J ends lost 0 bases and 5 bases respectively, with 14 bases between them. Germline V gene lookup returns CDR1 LGHNA and CDR2 YSLEER. CDR3 in DNA: TGCGCCAGCAGCCAAGATGGACGTGGACTAAACAATGAGCAGTTCTTC. Its protein product is CASSQDGRGLNNEQFF.

This clone was detected once. This chain links TRBV5-6 with TRBJ1-1; 10 nucleotides align to TRBD1. Losses at the gene ends were 3 bases for V and 4 bases for J; bases not matched to a gene: 6. This CDR3 is built from 15 residues. Germline values: CDR1 SGHDT, CDR2 YYEEEE. The CDR3 loop is CASSSRTGGFTEAFF. The CDR3 DNA reads as TGTGCCAGCAGCTCCCGGACAGGGGGATTCACTGAAGCTTTCTTT.

The chain has TRBV28 and TRBJ2-3, with a tentative D call TRBD1 (5 bases). CDR3 length equals 15 residues. V was cut by 7 bases and J by 3 bases, with 17 bases left in between. The V gene's germline CDR1 is MDHEN and CDR2 SYDVKM. Here the CDR3 reads CASKKAGIGTDTQYF. The CDR3 nucleotides read TGTGCCAGCAAAAAGGCAGGGATAGGGACAGATACGCAGTATTTT.

The chain uses TRBV7-9 and TRBJ2-3; no reliable D call. The V end lost 6 bases, the J end lost 2 bases, and 6 bases lay between the germline ends. The V gene's germline CDR1 is SEHNR and CDR2 FQNEAQ (reference sequence). This CDR3 has 12 amino acids. In DNA, the CDR3 is TGTGCCAGCAGTTCCTACACAGATACGCAGTATTTT. As protein: CASSSYTDTQYF.

This chain joins TRBV5-4 and TRBJ2-3, with D possibly being TRBD1 (6 bases). Trimming shortened V by 4 bases and J by 7 bases, and 16 bases separated the two germline ends. Germline CDR1 and CDR2: SGHNT and YYREEE (reference sequence). This CDR3 has 14 amino acids. Written as DNA, the CDR3 is TGTGCCAGCAGCCGTTTACCGGGACAAAATACGCAGTATTTT. It specifies CASSRLPGQNTQYF. The variable domain in full, completed from reference TRBV5-4 and TRBJ2-3, reads ETGVTQSPTHLIKTRGQQVTLRCSSQSGHNTVSWYQQALGQGPQFIFQYYREEENGRGNFPPRFSGLQFPNYSSELNVNALELDDSALYLCASSRLPGQNTQYFGPGTRLTVL.

The rearrangement joins TRBV14 to TRBJ2-7; TRBD2 is a possible D gene (7 bases). This CDR3 region has 17 residues. From germline, CDR1 is SGHDN and CDR2 FVKESK. V gave up 3 bases and J gave up 5 bases, with 23 bases separating them. For the CDR3, the DNA is TGTGCCAGCAGCCATTCGACATGGGGGGGGCAGGTTGACGAGCAGTACTTC. It translates to CASSHSTWGGQVDEQYF.

V is TRBV6-6 and J is TRBJ2-3; weak D call: TRBD2 (6 bases). Trimming cost V 7 bases and J 0 bases, with 11 bases left between them. Germline values: CDR1 MNHNY, CDR2 SVGAGI (reference sequence). CDR3 length equals 14 residues. CDR3 in DNA: TGTGCCAGCATGCCGCTAGCGAGCACAGATACGCAGTATTTT. It specifies CASMPLASTDTQYF.

The chain joins TRBV24-1 to TRBJ1-2, with D perhaps matching TRBD1 (6 bases). Trimming stripped 3 bases from V and 8 bases from J, with 12 bases between. CDR3 length equals 13 residues. Germline V gene data show CDR1 as KGHDR and CDR2 as SFDVKD. DNA for the CDR3: TGTGCCACCAGTGATGAACAGGGAGGAGGCTACACCTTC. This codes for CATSDEQGGGYTF.

The chain employs TRBV6-6 and TRBJ1-1; TRBD1 matches at 10 bases. J gave up 0 bases and V 5 bases, and 21 bases lay outside the gene matches. The CDR3 has 21 amino acids. The germline CDR1 and CDR2 sequences are MNHNY and SVGAGI (reference sequence). CDR3 residues: CASSPLGTGEEAQGMNTEAFF. The CDR3 DNA sequence: TGTGCCAGCAGTCCCCTTGGGACAGGGGAAGAGGCACAGGGAATGAACACTGAAGCTTTCTTT.

For the CDR3, the DNA is TGTGCCAGCAGCTTAGAACGACTAGCGGGGGGGAAAAACAATGAGCAGTTCTTC. It translates to CASSLERLAGGKNNEQFF. V is TRBV7-2 and J is TRBJ2-1; 14 nucleotides line up with TRBD2. The CDR3 is 18 residues long. V was pared by 1 base and J by 5 bases, with 7 bases of the junction left unmatched. Germline CDR1 SGHTA, CDR2 FQGNSA.

This rearrangement joins TRBV3-1 (or the pseudogene TRBV3-2) to TRBJ1-2; 8 positions match TRBD1. J lost 5 bases, V lost 4 bases, and 6 bases had no gene match. The CDR3 consists of 14 residues. Germline CDR1 and CDR2: LGHDT and YNNKEL (reference sequence). The CDR3 DNA reads as TGTGCCAGCAGCCGGACAGGGCCAGGGTATGGCTACACCTTC. Translation: CASSRTGPGYGYTF.

The chain recombines TRBV4-3 with TRBJ1-1, with D hard to call. The germline V and J ends were trimmed by 0 bases and 3 bases, with 8 bases remaining between them. The CDR3 totals 14 residues. Germline CDR1 and CDR2: LGHNA and YSLEER. CDR3 region: CASSQELGYTEAFF. CDR3 nucleotide sequence: TGCGCCAGCAGCCAAGAATTAGGTTACACTGAAGCTTTCTTT.

The J gene is TRBJ2-1, the V gene TRBV6-5; the D is unclear. The V and J ends lost 2 bases and 0 bases respectively, with 8 bases between them. Germline CDR1 reads MNHEY; CDR2 reads SVGAGI. This CDR3 contains 15 residues. The CDR3 spells CASSYDESSYNEQFF. The DNA of the CDR3 is TGTGCCAGCAGTTACGATGAGAGCTCCTACAATGAGCAGTTCTTC.